This record looks at one T cell receptor beta chain sequence and its context. Its specific antigen is unknown. No quality values exist for individual bases; no much larger clone is one base distant. Library generation was performed with RT-PCR. Sequencing relied on an Illumina HiSeq 2500. The public reads were run again by TCRdb, first through fastp at Q25 and then through MiXCR, and only productive beta chains were kept. Here each entry gathers all rows of one CDR3 protein and keeps the most common genes and DNA. The sample has 590,000 or so distinct CDR3 sequences on record, around 15% of them singletons. The ten top clones hold roughly 7.6% of the sample. Trimmed from V: 11 bases; trimmed from J: 7 bases; junction bases lacking a gene match: 16. The CDR3 starts with the cysteine, ends with the phenylalanine, and has 15 residues. The CDR3 DNA has 45 bases and is translated from base 1. The germline V gene yields MNHNS for CDR1 and SASEGT for CDR2.

This sample stems from a study of response to subunit inactivated influenza vaccine (dated by TCRdb to 2016 to 2019). For the study in its entirety: Deep quantitative T cell receptor repertoire profiling was used in the study to track responses to a trivalent subunit inactivated influenza vaccine. Points the paper makes about the study in general: It was suggested by the authors that each seasonal influenza vaccination may recruit only a limited number of new T cells.

The V and J genes are TRBV6-1 and TRBJ2-2, with 7 central nucleotides matching TRBD1. Material: PBMCs from blood, obtained around 15 days before vaccination. The source of this sequence is a man aged 45-60 years who received an inactivated influenza vaccine. Donor details come from another sample of the same person, matched by shared clones. The CDR3 region reads CASPGTDKMGGELFF. The bases are TGTGCCTCCCCCGGGACAGACAAGATGGGCGGGGAGCTGTTTTTT.